The clone carrying this T cell receptor (beta chain) was seen more than once but under ten times. Its antigen is unknown. At one of its ends the junction is not consistent with the germline gene, which may arise from a read error. This record comes from a study of read filtering for tumor transcriptome and immune sequencing. General study points: RNA-seq captured clonotypes less deeply and reliably than IR-seq. About 80% of IR-seq clonotypes had a single read, yet these held around 4% of reads.

The library was built from 400 ng RNA with molecular barcoded adaptors for alpha/delta and beta/gamma chains. TCRdb passed the reads through MiXCR, listing each CDR3 protein once. Seen here are more than 100,000 distinct CDR3 sequences, 13% observed once, and the top ten hold more than 9.5%. Germline CDR1 DFQATT, CDR2 SNEGSKA (reference sequence). The CDR3 consists of 14 residues. The V call is TRBV20-1, the J call TRBJ2-1; 11 bases match TRBD2. This clonotype originated in a donor older than 35 with multiple myeloma. Sequenced input: a population of CD138-negative cells sorted from bone marrow. The CDR3 DNA reads TGCAGTGCTCCGAAACTAGCGGGAGTTGGTGAGCAGTCCTTC. Translation gives CSAPKLAGVGEQSF.